This is a list of T cell receptor beta chains from one sample in a study of T cell responses to AZD1222 COVID-19 vaccine. The assay was immunoSEQ multiplex PCR, and TCRdb's table has in-frame clones only and misses some. This table holds about 15,000 clones, approximately 80% found once. Sequenced here: peripheral blood, sampled 28 days after the second AZD1222 dose. These receptors were taken from an adult who received the AZD1222 COVID-19 vaccine. Both conserved end residues are part of each CDR3. The D gene is left open where the match is weak. Not every row has a clone size; where given, it reads once, few, many or a size class.

CASVSYEQYF	TGTGCCAGCGTTTCGTACGAGCAGTACTTC	.	TRBV2	TRBJ2-7	.
CASSTAQTQYF	TGTGCCAGCAGCACCGCCCAGACCCAGTACTTC	.	TRBV5-4	TRBJ2-5	.
CASSQADNEQFF	TGCGCCAGCAGCCAAGCCGACAATGAGCAGTTCTTC	.	TRBV4-3	TRBJ2-1	.
CASSLAGSTEAFF	TGCGCCAGCAGCTTGGCTGGGTCTACTGAAGCTTTCTTT	.	TRBV5-1	TRBJ1-1	.
CASSHETGGEKLFF	TGTGCCAGCAGCCACGAAACAGGGGGCGAAAAACTGTTTTTT	once	TRBV13	TRBJ1-4	TRBD1
CASSQVGRFGEPQHF	TGCGCCAGCAGCCAAGTCGGCAGGTTCGGGGAGCCCCAGCATTTT	once	TRBV4-3	TRBJ1-5	.
CASRITAGGDQPQHF	TGTGCCAGCAGAATTACGGCAGGGGGTGACCAGCCCCAGCATTTT	once	TRBV4-2	TRBJ1-5	TRBD1
CASSRLEQVDIQYF	TGTGCCAGCAGCCGCCTGGAACAAGTGGACATTCAGTACTTC	.	TRBV5-4	TRBJ2-4	.
CAWNTGAYGYGYTF	TGTGCCTGGAATACAGGGGCCTACGGCTATGGCTACACCTTC	.	TRBV30	TRBJ1-2	TRBD1
CASSGTSGINEQYF	TGTGCCAGCAGTGGGACTAGCGGAATCAACGAGCAGTACTTC	.	TRBV5-4	TRBJ2-7	TRBD2
CASSQERTGGNGNQPQHF	TGCGCCAGCAGCCAAGAGAGGACAGGGGGTAACGGCAATCAGCCCCAGCATTTT	.	TRBV4-1	TRBJ1-5	TRBD1
CASSLRSISSYEQYF	TGTGCCAGCAGTTTACGTAGTATATCCTCCTACGAGCAGTACTTC	once	TRBV27	TRBJ2-7	.
CASRQGEGAQTQYF	TGTGCCAGCAGACAGGGGGAGGGGGCCCAGACCCAGTACTTC	.	TRBV25-1	TRBJ2-5	.
CASSAERASYEQYF	TGTGCCAGCAGCGCAGAAAGGGCCTCCTACGAGCAGTACTTC	.	TRBV5-8	TRBJ2-7	.
CASSAGQGSNQPQHF	TGTGCCAGCAGCGCAGGTCAGGGTAGCAATCAGCCCCAGCATTTT	.	TRBV9	TRBJ1-5	.
CASSSTLGGRGEQYF	TGTGCCAGCAGCTCGACCTTGGGGGGGCGCGGAGAGCAGTACTTC	.	TRBV7-9	TRBJ2-7	.
CASSYRGTGNTEAFF	TGTGCCAGCAGTTACCGGGGTACCGGGAACACTGAAGCTTTCTTT	few	TRBV6-5	TRBJ1-1	.
CASSYSPKRGAMNTEAFF	TGTGCCAGCAGTTACTCTCCCAAACGGGGGGCTATGAACACTGAAGCTTTCTTT	.	TRBV6-2/TRBV6-3	TRBJ1-1	.
CASSLLGTYTDTQYF	TGTGCCAGCAGCCTCCTCGGCACATACACAGATACGCAGTATTTT	.	TRBV9	TRBJ2-3	.
CASSLDPVPGLITGELFF	TGTGCCAGCAGCTTAGATCCCGTCCCGGGACTTATCACCGGGGAGCTGTTTTTT	.	TRBV11-2	TRBJ2-2	.
CASSYGGVAQPQHF	TGTGCCAGCAGTTATGGGGGGGTGGCGCAGCCCCAGCATTTT	.	TRBV6-2/TRBV6-3	TRBJ1-5	.
CASSLVRVGEAFF	TGTGCCAGCAGCTTGGTTCGAGTGGGTGAAGCTTTCTTT	.	TRBV5-8	TRBJ1-1	.
CASSYSNRGDTEAFF	TGTGCCAGCAGTTACTCTAACAGGGGCGACACTGAAGCTTTCTTT	.	TRBV6-5	TRBJ1-1	TRBD1
CASSEIGAVYEQYF	TGTGCCAGCAGTGAGATCGGGGCGGTTTACGAGCAGTACTTC	.	TRBV6-1	TRBJ2-7	.
CATSDPGTGEETQYF	TGTGCCACCAGTGATCCCGGGACAGGGGAAGAGACCCAGTACTTC	once	TRBV24-1	TRBJ2-5	TRBD1
CASSQEVIGSNGNQPQHF	TGCGCCAGCAGCCAAGAGGTTATAGGGAGTAACGGCAATCAGCCCCAGCATTTT	.	TRBV4-3	TRBJ1-5	.
CASSPEGARETQYF	TGTGCCAGCTCACCAGAGGGGGCAAGAGAGACCCAGTACTTC	few	TRBV18	TRBJ2-5	TRBD1